The 29 T cell receptor beta chains below were found in one sample sequenced in a study of T cells in localized non-small cell lung cancer. The table came from immunoSEQ multiplex PCR; TCRdb's copy has only in-frame clones and leaves some out. The repertoire holds about 6,000 clones, with under 25% as singletons. The sequenced sample was lung tumor tissue, obtained before any cancer treatment. The receptors shown here come from a female donor of 60 years or more with stage I lung adenocarcinoma.

The sample holds a few counts of this clone. The chain recombines TRBV30 with TRBJ1-5; D unresolved. The V end lost 2 bases, the J end lost 0 bases, and 8 bases lay between the germline ends. CDR3 length equals 14 residues. CDR1 is GTSNPN, CDR2 SVGIG, per germline (reference sequence). The CDR3 sequence is CAWSPGPSNQPQHF. As DNA, the CDR3 is TGTGCCTGGAGTCCGGGCCCTAGCAATCAGCCCCAGCATTTT.

Judged by abundance, this clone is medium-sized. The chain joins TRBV9 to TRBJ2-7, with 7 positions matching TRBD1. The CDR3 consists of 17 residues. Germline CDR1 and CDR2: SGDLS and YYNGEE. V lost 4 bases and J lost 3; bases outside the gene matches: 16. CDR3 in DNA: TGTGCCAGCAGCAAGGGTCTGCCGGGACAGCTACTCTACGAGCAGTACTTC. It yields the protein CASSKGLPGQLLYEQYF.

This clone was recorded many times. In DNA form, the CDR3 reads TGTGCCAGCAGCAGGAACAACTACGAGCAGTACTTC. As protein: CASSRNNYEQYF. The chain couples TRBV9 to TRBJ2-7; D unclear. This CDR3 has 12 residues. The germline V and J ends were trimmed by 4 bases and 3 bases, with 8 bases remaining between them. CDR1 and CDR2 from the germline V gene are SGDLS and YYNGEE.

Only a few counts were recorded for this clone. The chain carries TRBV6-8 and TRBJ1-1; D gene uncertain. Germline V gene lookup returns CDR1 MNHGY and CDR2 SAAAGT. The V end lost 4 bases, the J end lost 4 bases, and 13 bases lay between the germline ends. The CDR3 is 14 amino acids. CDR3 loop: CASSSSKEFTEAFF. DNA of the CDR3: TGTGCCAGCAGTTCGTCGAAGGAGTTCACTGAAGCTTTCTTT.

The genes are TRBV9 and TRBJ2-1; 8 nucleotides line up with TRBD2. The V gene end was trimmed by 0 bases and the J gene end by 5 bases; junction bases not matched to a gene: 7. This CDR3 region has 16 residues. CDR1 is SGDLS and CDR2 is YYNGEE in the germline V gene. Here the CDR3 reads CASSVGGTSLHNEQFF. DNA of the CDR3: TGTGCCAGCAGCGTAGGGGGGACTAGTCTCCACAATGAGCAGTTCTTC.

This clone was seen a handful of times. The chain carries TRBV9 and TRBJ2-1; 7 bases are shared with TRBD1. Germline CDR1 SGDLS, CDR2 YYNGEE. V was clipped by 0 bases and J by 5 bases; unmatched bases: 2. This CDR3 spans 14 amino acids. As DNA, the CDR3 is TGTGCCAGCAGCGTAGGACAGGGTAACAATGAGCAGTTCTTC. It is translated as CASSVGQGNNEQFF. The full variable domain, in which reference TRBV9 and TRBJ2-1 provide the parts outside the CDR3, is DSGVTQTPKHLITATGQRVTLRCSPRSGDLSVYWYQQSLDQGLQFLIQYYNGEERAKGNILERFSAQQFPDLHSELNLSSLELGDSALYFCASSVGQGNNEQFFGPGTRLTVL.

This rearrangement joins TRBV28 to TRBJ1-2, with TRBD1 matching 9 bases. CDR1 is MDHEN, CDR2 SYDVKM, per germline. This CDR3 spans 13 amino acids. J was trimmed by 5 bases and V by 5 bases; bases with no gene match: 3. The CDR3 loop is CASSTDRGYGYTF. The CDR3 coding sequence is TGTGCCAGCAGTACCGACAGGGGGTATGGCTACACCTTC.

By frequency in the sample, this clone is medium-sized. V is TRBV4-1 and J is TRBJ2-1; tentatively, D is TRBD1 (5 bases). CDR1 and CDR2 from the germline V gene are MGHRA and YSYEKL. V was trimmed by 4 bases and J by 9 bases, leaving 19 bases between them. The CDR3 contains 15 residues. CDR3 amino acids: CASSRDLGSQGEQFF. CDR3 coding DNA: TGCGCCAGCAGCCGCGACTTGGGGTCCCAGGGTGAGCAGTTCTTC.

The rearrangement joins TRBV6-8 to TRBJ1-1; 8 bases map to TRBD1. CDR1 MNHGY and CDR2 SAAAGT come from the germline V gene. The CDR3 is 16 residues long. Unmatched junction bases numbered 10, after V lost 6 bases and J lost 1 base. This chain's CDR3 is CASRKTGVGSNTEAFF. The CDR3 nucleotides read TGTGCCAGCAGGAAGACAGGGGTGGGTTCGAACACTGAAGCTTTCTTT.

The rearrangement links TRBV9 to TRBJ1-5; D gene ambiguous. Per germline, CDR1 SGDLS and CDR2 YYNGEE. There are 14 residues in the CDR3. V lost 5 bases and J lost 3, with 12 bases in between. The CDR3 region is CASRGVPYNQPQHF. CDR3 bases: TGTGCCAGCAGGGGAGTTCCGTACAATCAGCCCCAGCATTTT.

The chain carries TRBV19 and TRBJ2-7; TRBD1 matches 10 bases. V gave up 3 bases and J gave up 4 bases; unmatched junction bases: 6. CDR1 and CDR2 (germline): LNHDA, SQIVND (reference sequence). The CDR3 is 15 residues long. The CDR3 bases are TGTGCCAGTAGTATCTCGACAGGGGGCTTTTACGAGCAGTACTTC. Residues: CASSISTGGFYEQYF.

This clone appeared a few times. The rearrangement joins TRBV19 to TRBJ2-1, with TRBD2 matching over 12 bases. There are 18 residues in the CDR3. Trimming at V came to 7 bases and at J to 3 bases, leaving 13 bases not matched to a gene. Germline V CDR1 and CDR2: LNHDA, SQIVND (reference sequence). This CDR3 reads CASTRTSGMVGSYNEQFF. Written as DNA, the CDR3 is TGTGCCAGTACCCGGACTAGCGGGATGGTTGGTAGCTACAATGAGCAGTTCTTC.

The rearrangement uses TRBV19 and TRBJ2-2; TRBD2 matches 9 bases. The CDR3 has 19 residues. Germline-derived CDR1 and CDR2 are LNHDA and SQIVND (reference sequence). With 3 bases clipped from V and 6 bases from J, the junction kept 17 bases outside the gene matches. CDR3 region: CASSIPAGLAGGPPGELFF. CDR3 sequence (DNA): TGTGCCAGTAGTATTCCCGCAGGGCTCGCGGGAGGGCCCCCCGGGGAGCTGTTTTTT. Looking up the rest from reference TRBV19 and TRBJ2-2 gives the full variable domain: DGGITQSPKYLFRKEGQNVTLSCEQNLNHDAMYWYRQDPGQGLRLIYYSQIVNDFQKGDIAEGYSVSREKKESFPLTVTSAQKNPTAFYLCASSIPAGLAGGPPGELFFGEGSRLTVL.

This clone turned up a few times. The J gene is TRBJ2-7, the V gene TRBV11-3, with 9 bases lining up with TRBD2. J lost 5 bases, V lost 3 bases, and 5 bases had no gene match. The CDR3 contains 14 residues. Germline CDR1 is SGHNT and CDR2 is YENEEA. Written as DNA, the CDR3 is TGTGCCAGCAGCTTGGGACTAGCATTTAACGAGCAGTACTTC. Protein product: CASSLGLAFNEQYF.

By its share, this clone is medium-sized. V usage is TRBV11-3 and J usage is TRBJ2-2, with TRBD2 matching over 12 bases. Germline CDR1 reads SGHNT; CDR2 reads YENEEA. The CDR3 contains 19 residues. J was trimmed by 0 bases and V by 4 bases; bases with no gene match: 9. The DNA of the CDR3 is TGTGCCAGCAGCTACGGACTAGCGGGGATTTTCGCGAACACCGGGGAGCTGTTTTTT. Translated, it gives CASSYGLAGIFANTGELFF.

The J gene is TRBJ1-1, the V gene TRBV6-8; D not resolved. V lost 2 bases to trimming and J lost 0 bases, with 13 bases between them. CDR1 and CDR2 (germline): MNHGY, SAAAGT. The CDR3 is made up of 16 amino acids. As DNA, the CDR3 is TGTGCCAGCAGTTACACGGCAGAACCCTTGAACACTGAAGCTTTCTTT. This codes for CASSYTAEPLNTEAFF.

The chain recombines TRBV19 with TRBJ2-2; a weak D match, TRBD2 (5 bases). Germline-derived CDR1 and CDR2 are LNHDA and SQIVND (reference sequence). V dropped 4 bases and J dropped 6 bases, with 9 bases sitting between them. The CDR3 contains 13 residues. The CDR3 DNA reads as TGTGCCAGTAGTACGCGGGTCTCCGGGGAGCTGTTTTTT. Translating it yields CASSTRVSGELFF.

The V gene is TRBV10-2, the J gene TRBJ2-7; D not resolved. Germline assignment: CDR1 WSHSY and CDR2 SAAADI. The CDR3 totals 13 residues. V lost 6 bases, J lost 6 bases, and 15 bases lay in between. CDR3 bases: TGCGCCAGCAGGGGGTATCCGAAACGCGAGCAGTACTTC. The encoded protein is CASRGYPKREQYF.

Only a few counts were recorded for this clone. The chain carries TRBV28 and TRBJ1-2; TRBD1 is a possible D gene (6 bases). The germline V gene encodes CDR1 MDHEN and CDR2 SYDVKM. The V and J ends lost 5 bases and 4 bases respectively, with 11 bases between them. The CDR3 spans 13 residues. This chain's CDR3 is CASSEDRSYGYTF. CDR3 sequence (DNA): TGTGCCAGCAGTGAAGACAGGTCCTATGGCTACACCTTC.

This clone was seen a few times. The genes are TRBV7-4 and TRBJ1-2; D unclear. The CDR3 contains 13 residues. In germline, CDR1 is SGHVT, CDR2 SQSDAQ. Trimming shortened V by 4 bases and J by 8 bases, and 14 bases separated the two germline ends. The CDR3 DNA follows: TGTGCCAGCAGCTACGGACTGATTAAGGGCTACACCTTC. It translates to CASSYGLIKGYTF. Drawing the rest from reference TRBV7-4 and TRBJ1-2, the complete variable domain is GAGVSQSPRYKVAKRGRDVALRCDSISGHVTLYWYRQTLGQGSEVLTYSQSDAQRDKSGRPSGRFSAERPERSVSTLKIQRTEQGDSAVYLCASSYGLIKGYTFGSGTRLTVV.

This clone was picked up a small number of times. The chain combines TRBV19 with TRBJ2-3; 9 nucleotides line up with TRBD2. There are 16 residues in the CDR3. Germline V CDR1 and CDR2: LNHDA, SQIVND (reference sequence). Trimming took 5 bases from V and 6 from J; bases not matched to a gene: 12. The chain's CDR3 is CASSARLAAGGDTQYF. The CDR3 coding sequence is TGTGCCAGTAGTGCGAGACTAGCGGCTGGGGGGGATACGCAGTATTTT. Looking up the rest from reference TRBV19 and TRBJ2-3 gives the full variable domain: DGGITQSPKYLFRKEGQNVTLSCEQNLNHDAMYWYRQDPGQGLRLIYYSQIVNDFQKGDIAEGYSVSREKKESFPLTVTSAQKNPTAFYLCASSARLAAGGDTQYFGPGTRLTVL.

The V and J genes are TRBV9 and TRBJ2-3; D assignment may be TRBD1 or TRBD2 (5 bases each). Trimming left V 4 bases short and J 2 bases short, with 20 bases between. From germline, CDR1 is SGDLS and CDR2 YYNGEE. The CDR3 contains 17 residues. The CDR3 loop reads CASSLRGDLSPTDTQYF. CDR3 sequence (DNA): TGTGCCAGCAGCCTGAGGGGAGACCTCTCCCCCACAGATACGCAGTATTTT.

The table lists this clone with a few counts. The chain is built from TRBV11-3 and TRBJ1-1, with D perhaps matching TRBD1 (5 bases). The CDR3 runs to 14 residues. V was shortened by 5 bases and J by 0 bases, with 10 bases between the two germline ends. The germline V gene has CDR1 SGHNT and CDR2 YENEEA. The CDR3 reads CASSRGTMNTEAFF. CDR3 sequence (DNA): TGTGCCAGCAGCAGGGGTACCATGAACACTGAAGCTTTCTTT. The full variable domain, completed using reference TRBV11-3 and TRBJ1-1, is EAGVVQSPRYKIIEKKQPVAFWCNPISGHNTLYWYLQNLGQGPELLIRYENEEAVDDSQLPKDRFSAERLKGVDSTLKIQPAELGDSAVYLCASSRGTMNTEAFFGQGTRLTVV.

This clone is large by share. The chain combines TRBV6-8 with TRBJ1-1; D unresolved. V lost 6 bases to trimming and J lost 10 bases, with 24 bases between them. This CDR3 is built from 15 residues. Germline V gene lookup returns CDR1 MNHGY and CDR2 SAAAGT. CDR3 sequence (DNA): TGTGCCAGCAGGAGATTAGGTTTTCCGGAGGATGGAGCTTTCTTT. It encodes CASRRLGFPEDGAFF.

This clone was detected only once. V gene TRBV30 combines with J gene TRBJ2-3, with D unclear. The V end lost 8 bases, the J end lost 2 bases, and 8 bases lay between the germline ends. The germline V gene has CDR1 GTSNPN and CDR2 SVGIG (reference sequence). CDR3 size: 11 residues. CDR3 sequence: CAAGPTDTQYF. In DNA, the CDR3 is TGTGCCGCCGGGCCCACAGATACGCAGTATTTT.

This clone occurred a few times. The chain links TRBV28 to TRBJ2-2; TRBD1 might be the D (5 bases). The CDR3 covers 15 residues. Germline values: CDR1 MDHEN, CDR2 SYDVKM. The V and J ends lost 2 bases and 4 bases respectively, with 11 bases between them. CDR3: CASSLRGYGTGELFF. CDR3 nucleotide sequence: TGTGCCAGCAGTTTAAGGGGCTACGGCACCGGGGAGCTGTTTTTT.

The chain carries TRBV28 and TRBJ2-7, with TRBD2 matching over 9 bases. The ends lost 1 base at V and 6 bases at J; junction bases unmatched: 7. The CDR3 has 15 amino acids. Germline loops: CDR1 MDHEN, CDR2 SYDVKM. CDR3 sequence reads: CASSLSAGGPREQYF. CDR3 sequence (DNA): TGTGCCAGCAGTTTATCGGCGGGAGGGCCTCGCGAGCAGTACTTC.

This clone was detected once. J is TRBJ2-7 and V is TRBV28, with 12 bases identical to TRBD2. J lost 5 bases, V lost 4 bases, and 6 bases had no gene match. Germline V gene sequence: CDR1 MDHEN, CDR2 SYDVKM. This CDR3 is 15 amino acids long. The CDR3 DNA reads as TGTGCCAGCAGTTGGCTAGCGGGAGGGCTGAACGAGCAGTACTTC. Translated: CASSWLAGGLNEQYF.

This clone is large by share. The chain links TRBV6-8 to TRBJ1-1; D is uncertain. V was trimmed by 10 bases and J by 1 base, leaving 10 bases between them. This CDR3 comprises 12 residues. Germline V gene lookup returns CDR1 MNHGY and CDR2 SAAAGT. Written as DNA, the CDR3 is TGTGCCACCAGCCTGACGAACACTGAAGCTTTCTTT. This gives the protein CATSLTNTEAFF.